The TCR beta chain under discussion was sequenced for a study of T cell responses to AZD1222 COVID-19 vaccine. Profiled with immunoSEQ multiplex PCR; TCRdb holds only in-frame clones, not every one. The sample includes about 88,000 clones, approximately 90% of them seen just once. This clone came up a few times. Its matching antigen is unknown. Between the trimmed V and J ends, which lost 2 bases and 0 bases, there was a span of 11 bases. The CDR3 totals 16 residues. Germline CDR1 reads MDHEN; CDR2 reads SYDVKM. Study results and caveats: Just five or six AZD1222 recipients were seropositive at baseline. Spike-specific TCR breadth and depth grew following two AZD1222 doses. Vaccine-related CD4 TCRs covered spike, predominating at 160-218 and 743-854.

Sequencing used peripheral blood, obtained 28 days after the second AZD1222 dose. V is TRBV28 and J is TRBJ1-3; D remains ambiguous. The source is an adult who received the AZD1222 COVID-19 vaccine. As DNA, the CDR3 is TGTGCCAGCAGTTTAATGGGCAGTTACTCTGGAAACACCATATATTTT. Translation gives CASSLMGSYSGNTIYF.